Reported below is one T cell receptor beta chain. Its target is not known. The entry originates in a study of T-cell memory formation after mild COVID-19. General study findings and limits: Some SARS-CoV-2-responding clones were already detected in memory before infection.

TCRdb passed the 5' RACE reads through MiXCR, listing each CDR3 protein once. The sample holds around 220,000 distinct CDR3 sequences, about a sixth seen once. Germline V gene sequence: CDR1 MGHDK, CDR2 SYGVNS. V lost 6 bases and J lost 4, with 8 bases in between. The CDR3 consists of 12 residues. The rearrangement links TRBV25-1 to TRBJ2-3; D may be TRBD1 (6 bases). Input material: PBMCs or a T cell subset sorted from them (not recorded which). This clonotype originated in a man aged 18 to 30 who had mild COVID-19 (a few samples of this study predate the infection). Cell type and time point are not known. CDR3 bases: TGTGCCAGCAGGGGGGCGGCAGATACGCAGTATTTT. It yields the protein CASRGAADTQYF.